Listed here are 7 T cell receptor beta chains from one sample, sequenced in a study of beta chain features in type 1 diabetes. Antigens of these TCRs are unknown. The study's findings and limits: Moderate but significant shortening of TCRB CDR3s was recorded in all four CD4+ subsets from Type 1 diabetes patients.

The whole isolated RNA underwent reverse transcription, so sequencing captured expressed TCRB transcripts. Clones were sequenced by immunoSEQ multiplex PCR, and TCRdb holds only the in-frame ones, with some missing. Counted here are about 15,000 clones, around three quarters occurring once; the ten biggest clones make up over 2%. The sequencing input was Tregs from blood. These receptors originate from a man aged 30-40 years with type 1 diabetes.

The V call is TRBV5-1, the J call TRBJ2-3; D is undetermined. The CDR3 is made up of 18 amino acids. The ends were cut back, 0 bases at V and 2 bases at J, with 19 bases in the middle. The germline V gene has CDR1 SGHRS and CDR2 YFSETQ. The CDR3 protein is CASSLGASWARNTDTQYF. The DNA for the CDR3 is TGCGCCAGCAGCTTGGGGGCCAGTTGGGCTCGAAACACAGATACGCAGTATTTT.

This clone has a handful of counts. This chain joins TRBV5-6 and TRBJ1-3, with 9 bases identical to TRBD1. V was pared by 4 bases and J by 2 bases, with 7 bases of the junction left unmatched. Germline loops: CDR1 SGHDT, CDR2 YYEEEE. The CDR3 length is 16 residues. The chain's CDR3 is CASSLGTGPPGNTIYF. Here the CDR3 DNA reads TGTGCCAGCAGCCTCGGGACAGGGCCCCCTGGAAACACCATATATTTT.

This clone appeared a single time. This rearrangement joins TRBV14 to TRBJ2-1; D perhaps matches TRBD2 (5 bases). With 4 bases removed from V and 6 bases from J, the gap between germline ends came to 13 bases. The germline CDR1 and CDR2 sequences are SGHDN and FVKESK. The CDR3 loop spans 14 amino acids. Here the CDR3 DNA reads TGTGCCAGCAGCCGGTACGGCGCGGGCAATGAGCAGTTCTTC. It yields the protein CASSRYGAGNEQFF.

DNA of the CDR3: TGTGCCAGCAGCCTCAACTGGGACAGGGATTTAGAGCAGTTCTTC. Protein: CASSLNWDRDLEQFF. The chain combines TRBV7-8 with TRBJ2-1; 9 bases fit TRBD1. The CDR3 has 15 amino acids. The germline CDR1 and CDR2 sequences are SGHVS and FQNEAQ. V shed 5 bases, J shed 10 bases, and the junction held 12 bases outside the gene matches.

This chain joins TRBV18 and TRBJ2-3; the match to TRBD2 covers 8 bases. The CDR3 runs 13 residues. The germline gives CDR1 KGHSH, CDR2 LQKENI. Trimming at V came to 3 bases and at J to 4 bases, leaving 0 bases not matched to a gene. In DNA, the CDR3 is TGTGCCAGCTCACCGGGACTAGCAGATACGCAGTATTTT. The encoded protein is CASSPGLADTQYF.

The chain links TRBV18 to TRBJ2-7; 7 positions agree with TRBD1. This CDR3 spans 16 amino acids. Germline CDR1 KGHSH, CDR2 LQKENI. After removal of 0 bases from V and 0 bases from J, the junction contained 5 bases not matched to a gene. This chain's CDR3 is CASSPPGQAPSYEQYF. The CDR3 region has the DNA TGTGCCAGCTCACCACCCGGACAGGCCCCCTCCTACGAGCAGTACTTC.

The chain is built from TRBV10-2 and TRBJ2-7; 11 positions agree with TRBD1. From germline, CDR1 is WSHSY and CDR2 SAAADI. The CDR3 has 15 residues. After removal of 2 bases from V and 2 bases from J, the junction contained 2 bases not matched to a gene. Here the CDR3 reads CASSEEGQGAYEQYF. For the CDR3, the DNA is TGCGCCAGCAGTGAGGAGGGACAGGGGGCCTACGAGCAGTACTTC.